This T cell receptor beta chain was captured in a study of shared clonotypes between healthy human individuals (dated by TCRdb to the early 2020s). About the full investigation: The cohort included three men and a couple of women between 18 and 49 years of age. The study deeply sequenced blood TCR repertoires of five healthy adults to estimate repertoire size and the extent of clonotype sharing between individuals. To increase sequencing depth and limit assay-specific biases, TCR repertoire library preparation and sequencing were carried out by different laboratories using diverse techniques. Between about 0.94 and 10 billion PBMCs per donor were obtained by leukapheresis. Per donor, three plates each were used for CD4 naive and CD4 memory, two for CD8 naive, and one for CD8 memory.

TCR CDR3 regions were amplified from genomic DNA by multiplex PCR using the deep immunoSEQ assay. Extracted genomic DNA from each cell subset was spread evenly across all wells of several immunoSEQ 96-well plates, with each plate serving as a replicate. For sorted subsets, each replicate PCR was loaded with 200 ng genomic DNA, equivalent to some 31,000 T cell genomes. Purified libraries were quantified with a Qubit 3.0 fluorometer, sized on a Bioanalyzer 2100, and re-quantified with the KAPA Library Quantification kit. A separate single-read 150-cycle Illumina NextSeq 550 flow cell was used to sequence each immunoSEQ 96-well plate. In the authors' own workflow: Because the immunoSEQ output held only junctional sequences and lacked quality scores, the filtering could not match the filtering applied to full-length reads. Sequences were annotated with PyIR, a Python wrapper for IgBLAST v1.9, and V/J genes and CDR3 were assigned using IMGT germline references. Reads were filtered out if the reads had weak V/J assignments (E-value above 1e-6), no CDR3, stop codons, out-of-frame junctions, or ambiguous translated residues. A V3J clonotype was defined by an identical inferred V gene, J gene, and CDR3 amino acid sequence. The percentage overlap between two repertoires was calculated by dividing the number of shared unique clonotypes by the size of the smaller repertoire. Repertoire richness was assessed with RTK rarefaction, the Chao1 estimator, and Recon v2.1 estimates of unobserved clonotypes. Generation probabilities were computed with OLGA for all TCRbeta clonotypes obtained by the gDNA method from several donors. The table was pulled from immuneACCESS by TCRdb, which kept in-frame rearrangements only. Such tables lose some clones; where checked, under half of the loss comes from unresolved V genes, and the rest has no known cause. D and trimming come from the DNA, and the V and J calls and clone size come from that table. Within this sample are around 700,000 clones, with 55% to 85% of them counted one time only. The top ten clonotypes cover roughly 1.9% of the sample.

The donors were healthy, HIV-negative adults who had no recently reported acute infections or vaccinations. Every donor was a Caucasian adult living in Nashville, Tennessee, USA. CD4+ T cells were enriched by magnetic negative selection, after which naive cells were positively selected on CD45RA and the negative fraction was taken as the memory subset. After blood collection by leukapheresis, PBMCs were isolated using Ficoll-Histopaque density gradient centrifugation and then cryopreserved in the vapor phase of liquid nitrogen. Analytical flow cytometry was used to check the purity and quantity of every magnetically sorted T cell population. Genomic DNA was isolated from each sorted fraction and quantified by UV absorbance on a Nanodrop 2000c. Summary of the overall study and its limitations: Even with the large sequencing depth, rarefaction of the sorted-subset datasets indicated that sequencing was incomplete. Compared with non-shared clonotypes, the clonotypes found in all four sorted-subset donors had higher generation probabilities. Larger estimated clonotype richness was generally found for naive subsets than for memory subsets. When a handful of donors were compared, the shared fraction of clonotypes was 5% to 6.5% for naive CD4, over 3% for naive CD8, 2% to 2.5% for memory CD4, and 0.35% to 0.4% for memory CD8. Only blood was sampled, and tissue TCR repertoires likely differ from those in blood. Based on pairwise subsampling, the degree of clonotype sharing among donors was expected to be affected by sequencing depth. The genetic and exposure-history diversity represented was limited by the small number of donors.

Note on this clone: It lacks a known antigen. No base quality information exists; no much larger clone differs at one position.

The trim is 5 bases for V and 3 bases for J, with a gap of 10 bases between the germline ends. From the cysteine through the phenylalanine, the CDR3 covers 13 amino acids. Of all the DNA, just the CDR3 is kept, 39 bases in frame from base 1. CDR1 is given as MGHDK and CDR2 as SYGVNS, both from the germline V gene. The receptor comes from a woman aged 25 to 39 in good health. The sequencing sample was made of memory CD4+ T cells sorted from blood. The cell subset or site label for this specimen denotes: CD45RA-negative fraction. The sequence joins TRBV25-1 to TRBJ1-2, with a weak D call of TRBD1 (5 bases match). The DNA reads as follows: TGTGCCAGCAGTCGCGGGGCGGACTATGGCTACACCTTC. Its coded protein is CASSRGADYGYTF.